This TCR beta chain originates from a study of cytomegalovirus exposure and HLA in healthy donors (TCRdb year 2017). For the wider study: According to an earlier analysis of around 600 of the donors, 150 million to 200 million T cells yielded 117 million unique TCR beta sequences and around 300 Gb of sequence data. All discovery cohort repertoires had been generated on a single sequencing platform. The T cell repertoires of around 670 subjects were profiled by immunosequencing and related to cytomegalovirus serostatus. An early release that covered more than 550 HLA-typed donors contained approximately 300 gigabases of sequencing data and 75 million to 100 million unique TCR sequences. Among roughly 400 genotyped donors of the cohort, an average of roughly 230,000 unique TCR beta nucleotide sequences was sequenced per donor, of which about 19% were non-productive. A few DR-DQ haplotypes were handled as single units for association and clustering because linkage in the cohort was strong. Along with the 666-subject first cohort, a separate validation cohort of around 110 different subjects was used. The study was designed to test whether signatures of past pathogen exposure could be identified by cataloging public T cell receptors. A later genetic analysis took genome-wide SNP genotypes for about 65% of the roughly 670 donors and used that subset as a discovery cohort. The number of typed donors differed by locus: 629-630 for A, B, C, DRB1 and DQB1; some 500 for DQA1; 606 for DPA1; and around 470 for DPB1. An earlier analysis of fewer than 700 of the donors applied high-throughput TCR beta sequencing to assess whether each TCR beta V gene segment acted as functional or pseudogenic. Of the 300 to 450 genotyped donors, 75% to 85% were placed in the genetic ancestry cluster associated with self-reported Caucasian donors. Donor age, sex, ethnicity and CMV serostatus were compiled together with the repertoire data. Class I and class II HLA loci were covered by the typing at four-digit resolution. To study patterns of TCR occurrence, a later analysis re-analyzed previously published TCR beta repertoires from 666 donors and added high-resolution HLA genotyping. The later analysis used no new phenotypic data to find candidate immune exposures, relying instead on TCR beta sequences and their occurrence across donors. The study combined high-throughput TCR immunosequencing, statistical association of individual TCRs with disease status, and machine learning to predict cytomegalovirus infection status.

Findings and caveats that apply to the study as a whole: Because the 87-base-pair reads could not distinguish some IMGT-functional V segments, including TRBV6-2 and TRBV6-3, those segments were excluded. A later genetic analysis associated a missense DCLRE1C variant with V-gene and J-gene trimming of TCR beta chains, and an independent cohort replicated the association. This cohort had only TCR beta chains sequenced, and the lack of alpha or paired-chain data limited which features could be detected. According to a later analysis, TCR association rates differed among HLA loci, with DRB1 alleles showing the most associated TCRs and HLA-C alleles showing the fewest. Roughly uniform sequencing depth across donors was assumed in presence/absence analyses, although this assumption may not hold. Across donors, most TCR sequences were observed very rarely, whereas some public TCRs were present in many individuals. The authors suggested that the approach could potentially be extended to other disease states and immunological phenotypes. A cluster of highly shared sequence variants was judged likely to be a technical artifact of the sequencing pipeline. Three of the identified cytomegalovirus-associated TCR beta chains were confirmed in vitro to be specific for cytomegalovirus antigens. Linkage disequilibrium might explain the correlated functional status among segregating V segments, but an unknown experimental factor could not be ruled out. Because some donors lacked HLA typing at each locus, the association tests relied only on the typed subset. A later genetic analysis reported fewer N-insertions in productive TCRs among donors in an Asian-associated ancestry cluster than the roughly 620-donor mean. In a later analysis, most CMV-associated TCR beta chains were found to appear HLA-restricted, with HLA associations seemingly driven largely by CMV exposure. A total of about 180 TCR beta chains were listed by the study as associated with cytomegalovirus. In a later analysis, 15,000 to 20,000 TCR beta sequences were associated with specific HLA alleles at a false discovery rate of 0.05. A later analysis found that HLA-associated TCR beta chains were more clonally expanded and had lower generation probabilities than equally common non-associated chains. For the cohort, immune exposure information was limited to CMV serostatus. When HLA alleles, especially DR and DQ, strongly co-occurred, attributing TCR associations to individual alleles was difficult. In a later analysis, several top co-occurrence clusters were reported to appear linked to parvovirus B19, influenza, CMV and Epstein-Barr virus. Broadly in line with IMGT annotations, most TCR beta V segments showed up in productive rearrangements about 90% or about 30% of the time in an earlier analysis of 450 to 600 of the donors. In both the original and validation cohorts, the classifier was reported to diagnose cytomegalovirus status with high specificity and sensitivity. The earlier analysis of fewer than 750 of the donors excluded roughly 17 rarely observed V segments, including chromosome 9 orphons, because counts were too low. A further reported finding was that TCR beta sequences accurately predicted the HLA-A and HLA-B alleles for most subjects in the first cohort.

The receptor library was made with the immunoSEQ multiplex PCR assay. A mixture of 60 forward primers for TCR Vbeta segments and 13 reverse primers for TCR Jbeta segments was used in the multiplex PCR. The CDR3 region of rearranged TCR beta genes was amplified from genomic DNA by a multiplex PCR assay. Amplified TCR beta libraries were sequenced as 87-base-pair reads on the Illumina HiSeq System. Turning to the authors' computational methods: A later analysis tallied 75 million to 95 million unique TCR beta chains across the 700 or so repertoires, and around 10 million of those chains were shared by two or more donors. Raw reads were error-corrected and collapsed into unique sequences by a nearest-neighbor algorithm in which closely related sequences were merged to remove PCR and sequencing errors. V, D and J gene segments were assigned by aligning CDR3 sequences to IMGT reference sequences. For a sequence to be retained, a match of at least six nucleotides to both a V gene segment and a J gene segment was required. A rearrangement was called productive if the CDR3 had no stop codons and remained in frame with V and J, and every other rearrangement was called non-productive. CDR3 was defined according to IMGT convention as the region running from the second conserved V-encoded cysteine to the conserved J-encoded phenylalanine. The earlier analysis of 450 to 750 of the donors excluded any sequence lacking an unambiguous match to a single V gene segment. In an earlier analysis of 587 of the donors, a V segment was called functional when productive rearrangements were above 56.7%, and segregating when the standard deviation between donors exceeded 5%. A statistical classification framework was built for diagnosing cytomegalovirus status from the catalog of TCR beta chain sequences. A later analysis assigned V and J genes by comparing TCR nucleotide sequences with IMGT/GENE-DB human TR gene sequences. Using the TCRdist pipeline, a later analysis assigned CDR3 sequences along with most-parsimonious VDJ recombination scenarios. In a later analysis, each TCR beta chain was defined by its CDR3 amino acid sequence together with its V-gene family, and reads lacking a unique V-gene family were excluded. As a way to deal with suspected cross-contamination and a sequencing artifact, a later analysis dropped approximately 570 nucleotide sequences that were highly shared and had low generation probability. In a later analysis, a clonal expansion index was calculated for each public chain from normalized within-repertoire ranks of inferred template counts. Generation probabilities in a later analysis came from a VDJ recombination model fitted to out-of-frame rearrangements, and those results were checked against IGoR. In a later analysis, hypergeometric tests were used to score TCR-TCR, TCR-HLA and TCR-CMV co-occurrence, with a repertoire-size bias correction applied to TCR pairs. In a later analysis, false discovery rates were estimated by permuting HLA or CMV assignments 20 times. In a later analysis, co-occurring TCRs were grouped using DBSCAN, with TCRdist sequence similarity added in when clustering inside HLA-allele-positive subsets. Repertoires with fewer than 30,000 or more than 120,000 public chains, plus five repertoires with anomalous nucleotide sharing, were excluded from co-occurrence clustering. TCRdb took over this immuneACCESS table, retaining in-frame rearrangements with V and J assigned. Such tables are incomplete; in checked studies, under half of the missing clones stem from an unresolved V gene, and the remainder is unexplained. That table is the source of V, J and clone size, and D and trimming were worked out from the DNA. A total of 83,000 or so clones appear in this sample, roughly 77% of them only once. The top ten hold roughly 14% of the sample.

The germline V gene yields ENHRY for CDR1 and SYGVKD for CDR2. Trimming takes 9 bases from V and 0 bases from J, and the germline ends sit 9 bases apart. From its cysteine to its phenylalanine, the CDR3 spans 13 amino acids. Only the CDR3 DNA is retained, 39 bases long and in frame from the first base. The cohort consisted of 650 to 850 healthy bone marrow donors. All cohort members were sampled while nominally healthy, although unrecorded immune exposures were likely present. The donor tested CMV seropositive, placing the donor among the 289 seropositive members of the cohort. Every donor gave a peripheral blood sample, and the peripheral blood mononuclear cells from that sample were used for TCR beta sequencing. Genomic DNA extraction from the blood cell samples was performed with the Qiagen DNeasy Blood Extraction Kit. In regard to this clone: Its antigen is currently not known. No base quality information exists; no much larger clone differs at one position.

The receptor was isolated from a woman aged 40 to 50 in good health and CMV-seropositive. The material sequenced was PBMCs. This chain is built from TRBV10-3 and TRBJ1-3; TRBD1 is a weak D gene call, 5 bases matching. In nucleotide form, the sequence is TGTGCCATGGGGGGGGGCTCTGGAAACACCATATATTTT. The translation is CAMGGGSGNTIYF.